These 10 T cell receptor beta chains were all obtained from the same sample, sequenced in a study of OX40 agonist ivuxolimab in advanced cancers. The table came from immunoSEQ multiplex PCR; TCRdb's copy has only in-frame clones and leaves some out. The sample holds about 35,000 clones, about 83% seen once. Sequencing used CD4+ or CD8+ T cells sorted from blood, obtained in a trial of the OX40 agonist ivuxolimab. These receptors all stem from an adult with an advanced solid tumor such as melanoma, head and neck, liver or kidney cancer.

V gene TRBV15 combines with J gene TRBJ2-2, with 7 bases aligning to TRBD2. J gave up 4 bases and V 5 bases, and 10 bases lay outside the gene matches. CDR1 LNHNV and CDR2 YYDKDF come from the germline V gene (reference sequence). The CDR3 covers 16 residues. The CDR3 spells CATSQRRTRGTGELFF. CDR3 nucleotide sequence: TGTGCCACCAGCCAAAGGAGGACTAGGGGCACCGGGGAGCTGTTTTTT. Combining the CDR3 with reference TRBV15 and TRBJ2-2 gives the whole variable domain DAMVIQNPRYQVTQFGKPVTLSCSQTLNHNVMYWYQQKSSQAPKLLFHYYDKDFNNEADTPDNFQSRRPNTSFCFLDIRSPGLGDTAMYLCATSQRRTRGTGELFFGEGSRLTVL.

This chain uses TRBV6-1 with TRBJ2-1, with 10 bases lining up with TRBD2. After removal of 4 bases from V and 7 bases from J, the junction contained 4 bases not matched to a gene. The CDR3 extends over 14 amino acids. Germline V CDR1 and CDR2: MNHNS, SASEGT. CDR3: CASSATSGANEQFF. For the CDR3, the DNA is TGTGCCAGCAGTGCAACTAGCGGGGCTAATGAGCAGTTCTTC.

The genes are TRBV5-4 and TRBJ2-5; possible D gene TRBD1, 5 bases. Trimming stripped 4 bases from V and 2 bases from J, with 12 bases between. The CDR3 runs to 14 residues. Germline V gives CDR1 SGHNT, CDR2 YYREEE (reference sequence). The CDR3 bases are TGTGCCAGCAGCCCAGGGAATGATCAAGAGACCCAGTACTTC. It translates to CASSPGNDQETQYF.

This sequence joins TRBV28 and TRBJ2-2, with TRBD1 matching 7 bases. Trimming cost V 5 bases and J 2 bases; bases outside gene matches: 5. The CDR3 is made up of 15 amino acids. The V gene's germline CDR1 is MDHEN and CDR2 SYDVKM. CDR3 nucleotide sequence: TGTGCCAGCAGTACCCACAGGGGAAACACCGGGGAGCTGTTTTTT. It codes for CASSTHRGNTGELFF.

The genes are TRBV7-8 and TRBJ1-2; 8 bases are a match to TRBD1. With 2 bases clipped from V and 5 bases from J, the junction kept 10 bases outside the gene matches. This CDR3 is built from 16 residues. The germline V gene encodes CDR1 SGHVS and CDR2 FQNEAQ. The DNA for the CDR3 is TGTGCCAGCAGCTTAAACCCCGGACAGGGAAGTTATGGCTACACCTTC. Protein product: CASSLNPGQGSYGYTF.

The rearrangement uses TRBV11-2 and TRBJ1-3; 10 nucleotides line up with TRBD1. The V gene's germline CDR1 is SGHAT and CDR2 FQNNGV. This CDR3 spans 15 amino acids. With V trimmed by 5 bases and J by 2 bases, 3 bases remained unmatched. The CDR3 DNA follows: TGTGCCAGCAGCCGACAGGGGGCTGCTGGAAACACCATATATTTT. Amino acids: CASSRQGAAGNTIYF.

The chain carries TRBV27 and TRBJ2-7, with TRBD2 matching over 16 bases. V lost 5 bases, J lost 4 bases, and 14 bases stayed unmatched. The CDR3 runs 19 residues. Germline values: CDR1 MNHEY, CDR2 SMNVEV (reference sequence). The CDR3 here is CASSPKGLAGGLYAYEQYF. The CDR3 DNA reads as TGTGCCAGCAGTCCCAAGGGACTAGCGGGAGGGCTCTATGCTTACGAGCAGTACTTC.

CDR3 nucleotides: TGTGCCAGCAGCTTGGTACTGGAGCAGTACTTC. It translates to CASSLVLEQYF. The chain combines TRBV11-2 with TRBJ2-7; unclear D gene. V was trimmed by 3 bases and J by 7 bases, leaving 7 bases between them. Germline V gene lookup returns CDR1 SGHAT and CDR2 FQNNGV. This CDR3 is 11 amino acids long.

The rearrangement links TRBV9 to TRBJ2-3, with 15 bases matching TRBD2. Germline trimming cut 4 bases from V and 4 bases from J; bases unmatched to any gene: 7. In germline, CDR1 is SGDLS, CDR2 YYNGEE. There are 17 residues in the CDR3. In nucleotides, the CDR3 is TGTGCCAGCAGCACGGGGACTAGCGGGAGGTGGGCAGATACGCAGTATTTT. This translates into CASSTGTSGRWADTQYF.

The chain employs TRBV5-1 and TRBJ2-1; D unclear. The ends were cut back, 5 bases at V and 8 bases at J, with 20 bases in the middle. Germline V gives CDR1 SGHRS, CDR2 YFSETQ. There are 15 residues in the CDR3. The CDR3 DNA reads TGCGCCAGCAGAATTGGGGATTTGGCTAAGGATGAGCAGTTCTTC. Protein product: CASRIGDLAKDEQFF.